The clone carrying this T cell receptor (beta chain) was counted between two and nine times. Its antigen remains unidentified. The sample is drawn from a study of cytomegalovirus exposure and HLA in healthy donors. Turning to the study itself: Tens of millions of unique TCRs from HLA-typed donors were held in an early release of data. General study points: Later analysis suggested most CMV-associated TCR beta chains were HLA-restricted.

Use of 60 Vbeta and 13 Jbeta primers characterized the PCR. The table came from immunoSEQ multiplex PCR; TCRdb's copy has only in-frame clones and leaves some out. The sample lists 100,000 to 150,000 clones, 70% to 85% occurring once. This CDR3 region has 15 residues. The V gene lost 0 bases and the J gene lost 4 bases, with 7 bases spanning the gap. Per the germline V gene, CDR1 is MGHRA and CDR2 is YSYEKL. This clonotype was sampled from a man aged 18 to 35 in good health and CMV-seropositive. The V gene is TRBV4-1, the J gene TRBJ1-6, with D uncertain. Material for sequencing was PBMCs. CDR3 in DNA: TGCGCCAGCAGCCAAGAGTCAGGATATAATTCACCCCTCCACTTT. Its protein product is CASSQESGYNSPLHF.